This TCR beta chain was recorded in a study of blood T cell repertoires in COVID-19. Whole-study context: The United States, Italy and Spain supplied acute and convalescent COVID-19 samples. Sources were T cells, B-cell-depleted T cells, or PBMCs; the material itself was cDNA or gDNA.

As processed by the authors: Estimation of nucleated cell counts was performed using reference gene primer amplification. TCRdb keeps only in-frame clones here, not all; method: immunoSEQ multiplex PCR. That table supplies the V and J calls and clone size; D and trimming were determined from the DNA. The data hold about 140,000 clones, with 75% to 90% observed a single time. CDR1 and CDR2 (germline): MDHEN, SYDVKM. The junction had 13 bases not matched to a gene; V was cut back by 7 bases and J by 9 bases. The CDR3 contains 14 residues. This clone was observed once. The receptor was isolated from a woman of 80 years or more with acute or convalescent COVID-19. The gene calls are TRBV28 and TRBJ2-3, with TRBD2 matching over 7 bases. The sequencing sample was made of peripheral blood. CDR3 in amino acids: CASTDRVIAGTQYF. CDR3 coding DNA: TGTGCCAGCACCGACCGAGTGATAGCGGGCACGCAGTATTTT.